These 21 T cell receptor beta chains came from one sample sequenced in a study of CD8 T cells in ankylosing spondylitis. Via MiXCR, TCRdb re-called the 5' RACE reads, giving one row per CDR3 protein. The sample has 150,000 to 200,000 distinct CDR3 sequences; around 8.9% are singletons. The specimen was blood, either unsorted or a sorted T cell fraction (not recorded which). These receptors were taken from a female donor with ankylosing spondylitis or in good health (not recorded which).

The V and J genes are TRBV3-1 and TRBJ2-1, with 10 positions matching TRBD2. The CDR3 runs to 20 residues. Germline loops: CDR1 LGHDT, CDR2 YNNKEL (reference sequence). Losses at the gene ends were 5 bases for V and 4 bases for J; bases not matched to a gene: 20. The CDR3 DNA follows: TGTGCCAGCAGCAATCCGGGACTAGCGAGTCATGGAAAGGGGTACAATGAGCAGTTCTTC. Translation gives CASSNPGLASHGKGYNEQFF.

This clonotype was recorded a few times. V is TRBV7-8 and J is TRBJ2-2, with 10 bases identical to TRBD2. The CDR3 spans 15 residues. Trimming at V came to 2 bases and at J to 6 bases, leaving 3 bases not matched to a gene. Per the germline V gene, CDR1 is SGHVS and CDR2 is FQNEAQ. The CDR3 loop reads CASSLISGRAGELFF. CDR3 bases: TGTGCCAGCAGCTTAATAAGCGGGAGGGCCGGGGAGCTGTTTTTT.

This clonotype showed up just a few times. The chain couples TRBV10-3 to TRBJ1-1, with D unclear. The CDR3 covers 13 residues. CDR1 and CDR2 (germline): ENHRY, SYGVKD. V was cut by 0 bases and J by 1 base, with 3 bases left in between. CDR3 DNA sequence: TGTGCCATCAGTGAGTCGACGAACACTGAAGCTTTCTTT. This gives the protein CAISESTNTEAFF.

J is TRBJ1-4 and V is TRBV30; unclear D gene. CDR3 size: 12 residues. The germline gives CDR1 GTSNPN, CDR2 SVGIG (reference sequence). The CDR3 loop is CAASFPDEKLFF. The DNA for the CDR3 is TGTGCAGCCTCCTTCCCGGACGAAAAACTGTTTTTT.

This clonotype was seen a few times. The chain links TRBV28 to TRBJ2-5; D is ambiguous. Germline values: CDR1 MDHEN, CDR2 SYDVKM. The CDR3 extends over 14 amino acids. The germline V and J ends were trimmed by 5 bases and 3 bases, with 13 bases remaining between them. The CDR3 sequence: CASSPQHNKETQYF. DNA for the CDR3: TGTGCCAGCAGTCCCCAGCACAACAAAGAGACCCAGTACTTC.

Many counts were recorded for this clonotype. The rearrangement links TRBV27 to TRBJ1-2; D perhaps matches TRBD1 (6 bases). CDR1 and CDR2 (germline): MNHEY, SMNVEV (reference sequence). The germline V and J ends were trimmed by 5 bases and 4 bases, with 14 bases remaining between them. This CDR3 is built from 14 residues. The CDR3 sequence: CASSPPGDTYGYTF. The CDR3 DNA sequence: TGTGCCAGCAGTCCGCCCGGGGACACCTATGGCTACACCTTC.

This clonotype was recorded a few times. The chain recombines TRBV4-1 with TRBJ2-1; D call uncertain. The V end was cut by 4 bases, the J end by 5 bases, with 12 bases between. The CDR3 runs 14 residues. Germline V CDR1 and CDR2: MGHRA, YSYEKL. CDR3 region: CASSPPGINNEQFF. CDR3 nucleotides: TGCGCCAGCAGCCCCCCTGGGATCAACAATGAGCAGTTCTTC.

CDR3 sequence reads: CASSDAGSQPQHF. The CDR3 bases are TGCGCCAGCAGTGATGCCGGGAGTCAGCCCCAGCATTTT. The chain carries TRBV10-2 and TRBJ1-5; D gene uncertain. CDR1 is WSHSY, CDR2 SAAADI, per germline. V was pared by 3 bases and J by 6 bases, with 9 bases between. This CDR3 has 13 residues.

This clonotype was seen a handful of times. This chain joins TRBV18 and TRBJ2-6, with 7 bases that match TRBD1. The CDR3 runs 19 residues. The germline gives CDR1 KGHSH, CDR2 LQKENI. Trimming removed 5 bases from V and 0 bases from J; junction bases left unmatched: 13. CDR3 amino acids: CASSTRGGFSFSGANVLTF. The DNA of the CDR3 is TGTGCCAGCTCAACCAGAGGGGGCTTCTCCTTCTCTGGGGCCAACGTCCTGACTTTC.

This clonotype has a handful of counts. The rearrangement joins TRBV7-8 to TRBJ2-2; 10 nucleotides match TRBD2. Germline lookup yields CDR1 SGHVS and CDR2 FQNEAQ. This CDR3 region has 15 residues. With V trimmed by 3 bases and J by 3 bases, 1 base remained unmatched. This chain's CDR3 is CASSFLAGDTGELFF. The CDR3 nucleotides read TGTGCCAGCAGCTTTCTAGCGGGAGACACCGGGGAGCTGTTTTTT.

This clonotype was detected a few times. This chain links TRBV4-3 with TRBJ2-1, with 12 bases identical to TRBD2. The junction had 4 bases not matched to a gene; V was cut back by 1 base and J by 3 bases. Per the germline V gene, CDR1 is LGHNA and CDR2 is YSLEER. This CDR3 region has 17 residues. The CDR3 loop is CASSQGGTSGFYNEQFF. CDR3 nucleotide sequence: TGCGCCAGCAGCCAAGGAGGGACTAGCGGGTTCTACAATGAGCAGTTCTTC.

The V and J genes are TRBV4-3 and TRBJ2-3, with D unclear. Trimming removed 0 bases at V and 2 bases at J, with 15 bases between. Germline-derived CDR1 and CDR2 are LGHNA and YSLEER. This CDR3 has 17 residues. CDR3 region: CASSQDQLELPTDTQYF. The CDR3 nucleotides are TGCGCCAGCAGCCAAGACCAGCTGGAACTTCCCACAGATACGCAGTATTTT.

This clonotype was found a few times. The chain joins TRBV6-5 to TRBJ1-2; D gene unclear. The CDR3 is 16 amino acids. Trimming removed 0 bases from V and 4 bases from J, with 15 bases in between. Germline V CDR1 and CDR2: MNHEY, SVGAGI. CDR3 nucleotide sequence: TGTGCCAGCAGTTACTCGACTATCGGCGGCGTCTATGGCTACACCTTC. Its protein product is CASSYSTIGGVYGYTF.

Ten or more counts support this clonotype. The CDR3 loop reads CASSHTTGDGYGYTF. The CDR3 DNA reads TGCGCCAGCAGCCATACCACAGGGGACGGCTATGGCTACACCTTC. This chain uses TRBV4-3 with TRBJ1-2; 7 positions agree with TRBD1. The CDR3 is 15 amino acids. Germline CDR1 LGHNA, CDR2 YSLEER. Trimming at V came to 3 bases and at J to 4 bases, leaving 8 bases not matched to a gene.

The rearrangement links TRBV7-2 to TRBJ2-6, with a possible D match to TRBD1 (6 bases). Germline V CDR1 and CDR2: SGHTA, FQGNSA. V shed 5 bases and J shed 2 bases, with 16 bases lying between them. The CDR3 extends over 17 amino acids. CDR3 region: CASSVQGLSTGANVLTF. The CDR3 DNA sequence: TGTGCCAGCAGCGTCCAGGGGTTGAGCACTGGGGCCAACGTCCTGACTTTC.

This clonotype was seen a single time. The CDR3 bases are TGTGCCAGCAGCCCTCAGACTAGCGTTCGAGGAAGAGAGACCCAGTACTTC. This sequence encodes CASSPQTSVRGRETQYF. The rearrangement uses TRBV7-2 and TRBJ2-5, with 8 bases lining up with TRBD2. The V gene end was trimmed by 5 bases and the J gene end by 4 bases; junction bases not matched to a gene: 15. This CDR3 is 17 amino acids long. CDR1 is SGHTA, CDR2 FQGNSA, per germline.

V and J are TRBV2 and TRBJ2-5; TRBD1 might be the D (6 bases). Germline V gives CDR1 SNHLY, CDR2 FYNNEI. The V end was cut by 3 bases, the J end by 3 bases, with 11 bases between. This CDR3 comprises 14 residues. CDR3 bases: TGTGCCAGCAGTGATCTGGGGGCGGAAGAGACCCAGTACTTC. Its protein is CASSDLGAEETQYF.

V and J are TRBV30 and TRBJ1-1, with a weak D call TRBD1 (6 bases). The CDR3 has 13 residues. Germline V gene data show CDR1 as GTSNPN and CDR2 as SVGIG (reference sequence). The V end lost 2 bases, the J end lost 0 bases, and 7 bases lay between the germline ends. The CDR3 loop reads CAWSRTVNTEAFF. DNA for the CDR3: TGTGCCTGGAGTAGGACAGTGAACACTGAAGCTTTCTTT.

This clonotype has only a few counts. The gene calls are TRBV27 and TRBJ2-7; the D is unclear. Germline CDR1 MNHEY, CDR2 SMNVEV (reference sequence). Trimming stripped 1 base from V and 13 bases from J, with 17 bases between. CDR3 length: 13 residues. CDR3 nucleotide sequence: TGTGCCAGCAGTTTATACCCGGGCGCGAGCCTTTACTTC. This gives the protein CASSLYPGASLYF.

This clonotype came up a few times. The chain uses TRBV4-3 and TRBJ2-3; 9 bases line up with TRBD2. The CDR3 has 17 residues. Germline V gives CDR1 LGHNA, CDR2 YSLEER. Germline trimming cut 1 base from V and 3 bases from J; bases unmatched to any gene: 8. For the CDR3, the DNA is TGCGCCAGCAGCCAAGTCCCAACTCTAGCGGGAACAGATACGCAGTATTTT. Protein product: CASSQVPTLAGTDTQYF.

This clonotype has more than one count but fewer than ten. The chain couples TRBV20-1 to TRBJ2-1, with TRBD2 identical over 7 bases. Germline V CDR1 and CDR2: DFQATT, SNEGSKA (reference sequence). Trimming at V came to 2 bases and at J to 2 bases, leaving 6 bases not matched to a gene. The CDR3 totals 15 residues. The CDR3 spells CSARSGGGPYNEQFF. For the CDR3, the DNA is TGCAGTGCTAGATCTGGGGGAGGGCCCTACAATGAGCAGTTCTTC.